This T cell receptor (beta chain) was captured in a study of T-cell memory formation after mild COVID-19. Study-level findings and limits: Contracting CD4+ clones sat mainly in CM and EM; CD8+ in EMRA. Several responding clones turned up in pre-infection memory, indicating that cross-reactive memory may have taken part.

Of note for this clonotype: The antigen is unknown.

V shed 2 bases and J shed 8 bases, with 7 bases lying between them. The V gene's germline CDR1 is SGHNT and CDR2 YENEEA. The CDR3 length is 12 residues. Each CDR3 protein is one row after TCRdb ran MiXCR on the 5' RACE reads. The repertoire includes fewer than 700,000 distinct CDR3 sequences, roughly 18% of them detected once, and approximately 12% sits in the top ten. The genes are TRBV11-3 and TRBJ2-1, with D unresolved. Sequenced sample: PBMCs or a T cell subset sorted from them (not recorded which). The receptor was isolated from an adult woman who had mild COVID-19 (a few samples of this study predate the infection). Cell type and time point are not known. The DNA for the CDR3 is TGTGCCAGCAGCTTACTCCGTGATGAGCAGTTCTTC. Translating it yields CASSLLRDEQFF.